The 30 T cell receptor beta chains listed next were all sequenced from one sample in a study of molecular identifiers for immune sequencing clone quantification. One entry per CDR3 protein results from TCRdb running MiXCR on the PCR reads. Of approximately 590,000 distinct CDR3 sequences listed, about 25% are singletons. Sequencing was done on a sample of naive CD8+ T cells from blood, with Jurkat cell RNA spiked in. This sample's subset: FACS-sorted CD8+CD4-CCR7+CD45RA+ naive T cells. The receptors stem from a human donor in good health. Some libraries in this study had Jurkat cell RNA spiked in.

To note about this clonotype: A single base separates this from a much larger clone, so it may be a read error. The chain uses TRBV5-4 and TRBJ2-3; D may be TRBD2 (6 bases). CDR3 length: 15 amino acids. Germline values: CDR1 SGHNT, CDR2 YYREEE (reference sequence). The CDR3 DNA is TGTGCCAGCAGCTTGAGGGAGGCTAGCACAGATACGCAGTGTTTT. Protein sequence: CASSLREASTDTQCF.

With regard to this clonotype: A much larger clone sits a single nucleotide away, making a read error possible. Since no conserved phenylalanine or tryptophan closes the CDR3, a read error is the likely cause. The gene calls are TRBV4-3 and TRBJ1-5; tentatively, D is TRBD1 (5 bases). The CDR3 is made up of 15 amino acids. The ends were cut back, 4 bases at V and 4 bases at J, with 14 bases in the middle. Germline lookup yields CDR1 LGHNA and CDR2 YSLEER. CDR3 DNA: TGCGCCAGCAGCCCTTCCCGGGACTCAAATCAGCCCCAGCATTCT. Its translation is CASSPSRDSNQPQHS.

This clonotype was recorded many times. The V call is TRBV20-1, the J call TRBJ2-7, with 9 bases fitting TRBD1. Trimming cost V 5 bases and J 4 bases; bases outside gene matches: 6. This CDR3 comprises 13 residues. CDR1 and CDR2 (germline): DFQATT, SNEGSKA (reference sequence). CDR3 loop: CSALPDRGYEQYF. In DNA, the CDR3 is TGCAGTGCTCTTCCGGACAGGGGATACGAGCAGTACTTC.

Concerning this clonotype itself: A much larger clone differs by one base, so this may be a read error. This chain joins TRBV6-5 and TRBJ1-1; no clear D gene. The CDR3 spans 11 residues. Germline-derived CDR1 and CDR2 are MNHEY and SVGAGI. The CDR3 loop reads CASKQNAEAFF. CDR3 nucleotides: TGTGCCAGCAAACAGAACGCTGAAGCTTTCTTT.

Comments on this clonotype: This may be a read error: a much more frequent sequence differs by one nucleotide. V and J are TRBV7-9 and TRBJ2-1; D is unclear. This CDR3 is 14 amino acids long. Per the germline V gene, CDR1 is SEHNR and CDR2 is FQNEAQ (reference sequence). This chain's CDR3 is CASSLVSSMREQIF. CDR3 DNA: TGTGCCAGCAGCTTAGTTAGTAGCATGCGTGAGCAGATCTTC. The entire variable domain, with the rest obtained from reference TRBV7-9 and TRBJ2-1, is as follows: DTGVSQNPRHKITKRGQNVTFRCDPISEHNRLYWYRQTLGQGPEFLTYFQNEAQLEKSRLLSDRFSAERPKGSFSTLEIQRTEQGDSAMYLCASSLVSSMREQIFGPGTRLTVL.

The chain employs TRBV30 and TRBJ1-3; weak D call: TRBD1 (5 bases). Trimming removed 2 bases at V and 5 bases at J, with 16 bases between. Germline CDR1 GTSNPN, CDR2 SVGIG (reference sequence). The CDR3 contains 15 residues. In DNA, the CDR3 is TGTGCCTGGAGTTACACCCAGGGTATTAGAAACACCATATATTTT. Translation gives CAWSYTQGIRNTIYF.

V is TRBV2 and J is TRBJ2-2; a possible D gene is TRBD2 (5 bases). The CDR3 length is 13 residues. Germline V gene sequence: CDR1 SNHLY, CDR2 FYNNEI. The germline V and J ends were trimmed by 7 bases and 7 bases, with 13 bases remaining between them. The CDR3 bases are TGTGCCAGCAAGGACTCCCCTCGCGGGGAGCTGTTTTTT. Translation: CASKDSPRGELFF.

The gene calls are TRBV6-5 and TRBJ2-1; 7 bases fit TRBD2. This CDR3 comprises 14 residues. Looked up from germline, CDR1 is MNHEY and CDR2 is SVGAGI. Trimming at V came to 6 bases and at J to 5 bases, leaving 7 bases not matched to a gene. Here the CDR3 DNA reads TGTGCCAGCAGCCGTGGGACTATCGACAATGAGCAGTTCTTC. It yields the protein CASSRGTIDNEQFF.

On this clonotype: A read error is possible here, since a much larger clone lies one base away. In nucleotides, the CDR3 is TGTGCCAGCAGCAAAGGGGGGAACACTGAAGCTCTCTTT. This translates into CASSKGGNTEALF. The chain carries TRBV9 and TRBJ1-1, with D perhaps TRBD1 (6 bases). The CDR3 spans 13 residues. Germline V gives CDR1 SGDLS, CDR2 YYNGEE.

CDR3 nucleotides: TGTGCCAGCAGCTGGGGGCTCGGGGGTGGCGAGCAGTACTTC. As protein: CASSWGLGGGEQYF. The rearrangement joins TRBV5-6 to TRBJ2-7, with D perhaps assigned TRBD1 or TRBD2 (6 bases each). The CDR3 spans 14 residues. Per germline, CDR1 SGHDT and CDR2 YYEEEE. V lost 3 bases to trimming and J lost 6 bases, with 16 bases between them.

This clonotype showed up many times. The genes are TRBV6-2 or TRBV6-3 and TRBJ2-5; the D gene is possibly TRBD1 (6 bases). The CDR3 has 19 amino acids. In germline, CDR1 is MNHEY, CDR2 SVGEGT. Trimming shortened V by 4 bases and J by 0 bases, and 24 bases separated the two germline ends. The CDR3 sequence: CASSSTTENPRGYQETQYF. CDR3 coding DNA: TGTGCCAGCAGTTCGACTACAGAGAATCCAAGGGGGTACCAAGAGACCCAGTACTTC.

With respect to this clonotype: A much bigger clone sits one base away, suggesting this may be a read error. V is TRBV30 and J is TRBJ1-1; TRBD1 aligns across 7 bases. This CDR3 spans 15 amino acids. The V gene's germline CDR1 is GTSNPN and CDR2 SVGIG (reference sequence). This CDR3 reads CVWSVYRGLNTEAFF. The CDR3 DNA sequence: TGTGTCTGGAGTGTATACAGGGGACTGAACACTGAAGCTTTCTTT.

The table lists this clonotype with a few counts. At one of its ends the junction is not consistent with the germline gene, which may arise from a read error. The rearrangement joins TRBV29-1 to TRBJ2-5, with 9 bases matching TRBD1. CDR1 is SQVTM, CDR2 ANQGSEA, per germline. The CDR3 length is 11 residues. The CDR3 DNA reads TGCAGCCTCTTGACGGGACAGGGTGTTACATTC. Its protein is CSLLTGQGVTF.

V usage is TRBV4-3 and J usage is TRBJ2-7, with 11 bases that match TRBD2. Trimming took 0 bases from V and 2 from J; bases not matched to a gene: 9. This CDR3 has 18 amino acids. CDR1 is LGHNA, CDR2 YSLEER, per germline. The CDR3 DNA is TGCGCCAGCAGCCAAGAGGCTAGCGGGAGGACCCTTACCTACGAGCAGTACTTC. This translates into CASSQEASGRTLTYEQYF.

The rearrangement joins TRBV5-1 to TRBJ2-7, with 11 nucleotides matching TRBD1. The CDR3 totals 17 residues. Germline CDR1 SGHRS, CDR2 YFSETQ. Trimming took 4 bases from V and 0 from J; bases not matched to a gene: 9. The CDR3 protein is CASSPQYGTGGSYEQYF. The DNA for the CDR3 is TGCGCCAGCAGCCCCCAGTACGGGACAGGGGGCTCCTACGAGCAGTACTTC.

This clonotype was seen at least ten times. A junction boundary mismatches the germline segment, possibly from a read error. The rearrangement links TRBV4-1 to TRBJ1-1; the D gene is possibly TRBD1 (6 bases). CDR3 length equals 13 residues. Germline lookup yields CDR1 MGHRA and CDR2 YSYEKL. The CDR3 DNA sequence: TGTGCCAGCAGCTTTACAGGGAGTACTGAAGCTTTCTTT. Translating gives CASSFTGSTEAFF.

There are a few counts of this clonotype. The V gene is TRBV12-3 or TRBV12-4, the J gene TRBJ2-1, with 13 positions matching TRBD2. The CDR3 covers 16 residues. V lost 6 bases to trimming and J lost 5 bases; unmatched junction nucleotides: 7. The CDR3 sequence is CASRPTGTSGNNEQFF. In DNA form, the CDR3 reads TGTGCCAGCAGACCTACCGGGACTAGCGGGAACAATGAGCAGTTCTTC.

This clonotype was found many times. The chain employs TRBV5-1 and TRBJ2-7; D is perhaps TRBD1 or TRBD2 (5 bases each). The germline V and J ends were trimmed by 0 bases and 3 bases, with 16 bases remaining between them. This CDR3 spans 16 amino acids. Germline CDR1 reads SGHRS; CDR2 reads YFSETQ. This CDR3 reads CASSLDRDLRVYEQYF. The CDR3 DNA follows: TGCGCCAGCAGCTTGGACCGGGACCTCAGAGTCTACGAGCAGTACTTC.

This clonotype was found a few times. The rearrangement links TRBV27 to TRBJ2-1, with D perhaps TRBD1 (6 bases). This CDR3 contains 15 residues. The germline V gene has CDR1 MNHEY and CDR2 SMNVEV (reference sequence). V was pared by 5 bases and J by 2 bases, with 13 bases between. Here the CDR3 reads CASSPGQPTYNEQFF. DNA for the CDR3: TGTGCCAGCAGTCCCGGACAGCCCACCTACAATGAGCAGTTCTTC.

This clonotype was seen only a few times. The genes are TRBV27 and TRBJ1-1; D remains unclear. Trimming stripped 5 bases from V and 2 bases from J, with 12 bases between. Germline CDR1 reads MNHEY; CDR2 reads SMNVEV (reference sequence). The CDR3 contains 14 residues. CDR3 nucleotides: TGTGCCAGCAGTACTCTTTTTACTAACACTGAAGCTTTCTTT. Protein: CASSTLFTNTEAFF.

This clonotype came up many times. V is TRBV28 and J is TRBJ2-4; 12 nucleotides line up with TRBD2. This CDR3 is built from 17 residues. With 2 bases clipped from V and 1 base from J, the junction kept 3 bases outside the gene matches. From germline, CDR1 is MDHEN and CDR2 SYDVKM. Written as DNA, the CDR3 is TGTGCCAGCAGTTTACGAACTAGCGGGAGGGCCAAAAACATTCAGTACTTC. Translating gives CASSLRTSGRAKNIQYF.

On this clonotype: A much larger clone lies a single base off, so this may be a read error. The chain is built from TRBV10-3 and TRBJ2-7; D remains ambiguous. Germline V gives CDR1 ENHRY, CDR2 SYGVKD. Deletions cut 2 bases from V and 1 base from J, with 6 bases between. The CDR3 contains 13 residues. Here the CDR3 DNA reads TGTGCCATCAGTGAGGGCTGGTCCTACGAGCAGTACTTC. Protein sequence: CAISEGWSYEQYF.

A note on this clonotype: A read error may explain this, as a much larger clone is one base away. The chain employs TRBV7-2 and TRBJ2-3, with 7 bases fitting TRBD2. This CDR3 has 15 amino acids. Germline V CDR1 and CDR2: SGHTA, FQGNSA. The CDR3 DNA follows: TGTGCCAGCAGCGATATACTAGCGTTCACAAATACGCAGTATTTT. Translated, it gives CASSDILAFTNTQYF.

Notes on this clonotype: A far larger clone is off by one base, so a read error is likely. The CDR3, as DNA: TGTGCCAGCAGCCGGGGATCAAATCGGCCCCAGCATTTT. Translating it yields CASSRGSNRPQHF. This chain connects TRBV5-6 to TRBJ1-5; the D is unclear. This CDR3 is 13 amino acids long. CDR1 is SGHDT and CDR2 is YYEEEE in the germline V gene.

This clonotype has more than one count but fewer than ten. The CDR3 nucleotides are TGTGCCAGCAGGTGGGCAGGGCGATACGAGACCCAGTACTTC. It translates to CASRWAGRYETQYF. The V and J genes are TRBV6-2 or TRBV6-3 and TRBJ2-5, with D perhaps matching TRBD1 (5 bases). CDR1 is MNHEY, CDR2 SVGEGT, per germline. Between the trimmed V and J ends, which lost 6 bases and 5 bases, there was a span of 16 bases. The CDR3 covers 14 residues.

In its sample, this clonotype was seen many times. The V call is TRBV7-8, the J call TRBJ2-3, with D perhaps assigned TRBD1 or TRBD2 (5 bases each). Germline V gives CDR1 SGHVS, CDR2 FQNEAQ. The CDR3 has 14 residues. V lost 3 bases and J 4 bases, leaving 11 bases between the germline ends. DNA for the CDR3: TGTGCCAGCAGCTTGGGGCTGGGGGCAGATACGCAGTATTTT. Translation gives CASSLGLGADTQYF.

This clonotype was seen only a few times. V usage is TRBV7-2 and J usage is TRBJ1-2; 7 positions agree with TRBD1. CDR3 length: 15 residues. Per the germline V gene, CDR1 is SGHTA and CDR2 is FQGNSA. V was clipped by 0 bases and J by 6 bases; unmatched bases: 7. This chain's CDR3 is CASSLASTGRNGYTF. The CDR3 DNA sequence: TGTGCCAGCAGCTTAGCATCGACAGGGAGAAATGGCTACACCTTC.

This clonotype has just a few counts. The V gene is TRBV19, the J gene TRBJ2-3, with 7 bases fitting TRBD1. Germline V CDR1 and CDR2: LNHDA, SQIVND (reference sequence). The V gene end was trimmed by 1 base and the J gene end by 7 bases; junction bases not matched to a gene: 5. There are 14 residues in the CDR3. CDR3: CASSIGYRGNTQYF. The CDR3 DNA is TGTGCCAGTAGTATAGGCTACAGGGGCAATACGCAGTATTTT.

About this clonotype itself: The junction differs from germline at one of its ends, possibly a read error. The chain uses TRBV4-3 and TRBJ2-1; D remains unclear. The CDR3 runs to 17 residues. Germline V gene sequence: CDR1 LGHNA, CDR2 YSLEER. The CDR3 sequence: CARSQEVAGPTPAAPFF. CDR3 bases: TGCGCCCGCAGCCAAGAAGTCGCCGGGCCCACTCCCGCTGCGCCGTTCTTC.

This clonotype was picked up many times. The chain uses TRBV4-3 and TRBJ1-1; D call uncertain. The V end lost 0 bases, the J end lost 0 bases, and 8 bases lay between the germline ends. From germline, CDR1 is LGHNA and CDR2 YSLEER. The CDR3 runs to 15 residues. CDR3 sequence (DNA): TGCGCCAGCAGCCAAGATTTTGTCATGAACACTGAAGCTTTCTTT. It is translated as CASSQDFVMNTEAFF.